This T cell receptor beta chain was obtained from a study of T cells in localized non-small cell lung cancer. A few counts support this clone. In germline, CDR1 is MNHNS, CDR2 SASEGT. The CDR3 has 14 residues. Between the trimmed V and J ends, which lost 7 bases and 4 bases, there was a span of 17 bases. Data came from immunoSEQ multiplex PCR; TCRdb stores just in-frame clones and leaves some out. Of tens of thousands of clones listed, approximately 84% are singletons. The source was peripheral blood, collected before any cancer treatment. The receptor's source is a female donor older than 55 with stage I lung adenocarcinoma. The V and J genes are TRBV6-1 and TRBJ2-7; D is perhaps TRBD1 (6 bases). Here the CDR3 DNA reads TGTGCCAGCAACCTCTCCCGGGACACTTACGAGCAGTACTTC. This sequence encodes CASNLSRDTYEQYF.